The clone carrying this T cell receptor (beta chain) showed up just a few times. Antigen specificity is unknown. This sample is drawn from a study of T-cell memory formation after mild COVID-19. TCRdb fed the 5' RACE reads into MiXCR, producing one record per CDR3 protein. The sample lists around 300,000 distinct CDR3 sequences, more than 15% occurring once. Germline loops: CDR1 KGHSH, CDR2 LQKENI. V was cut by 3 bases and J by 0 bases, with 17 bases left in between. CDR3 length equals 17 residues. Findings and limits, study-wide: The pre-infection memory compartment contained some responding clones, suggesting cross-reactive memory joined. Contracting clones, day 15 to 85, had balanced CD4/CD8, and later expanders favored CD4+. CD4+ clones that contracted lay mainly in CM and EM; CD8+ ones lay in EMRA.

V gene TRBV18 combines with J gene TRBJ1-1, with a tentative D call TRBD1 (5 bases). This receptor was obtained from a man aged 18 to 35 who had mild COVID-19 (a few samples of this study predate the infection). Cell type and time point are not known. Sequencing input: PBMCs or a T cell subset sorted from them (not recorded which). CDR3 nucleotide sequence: TGTGCCAGCTCACCCGTCCTACCGGGACTTTTGAACACTGAAGCTTTCTTT. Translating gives CASSPVLPGLLNTEAFF.